What follows is one T cell receptor beta chain and its context. This clonotype was seen only a few times. It lacks a known antigen. No base quality information exists; no much larger clone differs at one position. These data are taken from a study of identical twins (dated by TCRdb to the mid-2010s). With regard to the full study: TCR alpha and beta repertoires from monozygotic twins, unrelated adults of various ages and cord blood were deep-sequenced to test whether fetal clonotypes persist. To rule out contamination, the twin experiments were replicated at different times with different library preparation protocols.

Every donor was a healthy Caucasian. The twin cohort consisted of three pairs of female monozygotic twins, all aged roughly 18 to 30 years. Peripheral blood mononuclear cells were used as the source from which RNA for TCR libraries was isolated. Trimming costs V 3 bases and J 7 bases, and their ends lie 18 bases apart. The CDR3 runs 15 amino acids, cysteine and phenylalanine included. Only CDR3 DNA is held: 45 bases, read in frame from base 1. The research as a whole found: In beta out-of-frame sequences, excess twin sharing was weaker, because having fewer shared sequences lowered the signal-to-noise ratio. Zero-insertion analyses could be partly confounded by invariant T cells such as MAIT and iNKT, although diverse VJ usage argued against such confounding for most clonotypes. Fewer insertions were carried by abundant cord blood beta clonotypes; a weaker similar trend was observed in young adult naive repertoires, while no such trend was observed in memory repertoires. Because the same donors could not be followed over many years, the conclusions relied on cross-sectional statistical analysis. In monozygotic twins, out-of-frame TCR alpha sharing was systematically underestimated by recombination models, although the models agreed with sharing between unrelated individuals. Compared with coincidental sharing between unrelated individuals, an excess of low generation-probability sequences was observed among out-of-frame TCR alpha sequences shared between twins.

The protocol used for the library was 5' RACE. This sample was sequenced with an Illumina HiSeq 2000. Template switching introduced a universal primer binding site; the final cDNA contained a unique molecular identifier, enabling accurate counting of TCR cDNA molecules. First-strand cDNA for TCR alpha and beta chains was synthesized from specific primers in the conserved constant-segment region. To control for contamination, every cDNA library was double barcoded, receiving both a SMART-Mk sample barcode and Illumina barcodes. TruSeq adapter sequences, together with Illumina sample barcodes, were added in two successive PCR steps. TCR alpha and beta cDNA libraries were sequenced on the Illumina HiSeq platform with custom primers. In the original analysis: MiGEC processed the raw reads to extract unique molecular identifiers, while MiXCR was used to determine the CDR3 positions. Recombination models were inferred per individual with the repgenHMM and IGoR tools using an EM algorithm. The analysis of shared clonotypes was done with the tcR package in R, with sharing normalized by the product of cloneset sizes. Out-of-frame nonproductive sequences were analyzed to study raw recombination free of thymic and clonal selection effects. The public reads were run again by TCRdb, first through fastp at Q25 and then through MiXCR, and only productive beta chains were kept. Each entry is one CDR3 protein sequence, shown with its most common DNA and genes. These V and J calls are TCRdb output, not the study's own analysis. The sample has under 900,000 distinct CDR3 sequences on record, 15% to 20% of them singletons. Jointly, the top ten make up 13% of the sample.

These data also formed part of another study, on T cells expressing NK-cell markers. As noted in the second study: TCR beta-chain repertoires were profiled in sorted CD3+CD56+NKG2C+, CD3+CD56+NKG2C- and CD3+CD56-NKG2C+ T-cell subsets from about 8 donors. Among the eight sequenced donors, seven were HCMV-seropositive and one was HCMV-seronegative. To restrict sorting to alphabetaTCR-expressing T cells, an anti-gammadeltaTCR antibody was added in several experiments. For roughly six donors, the dominant CD3+CD56+NKG2C+ clonotypes were among the top 10 CD8+ clonotypes and accounted for about 1.0-8% of CD8+ T cells. Those dominant clonotypes were again the most abundant among CD3+CD56-NKG2C+ cells in four donors, at roughly 28.3-60.1%. Whether the expanded NKG2C-expressing T cell clones were specific for HCMV antigens remained unclear. All eight donors whose samples were sequenced were randomly selected healthy volunteers, three of them men and five women. HCMV-specific IgG was detected in serum with a commercial ELISA kit to determine HCMV serostatus. Bulk peripheral blood T-cell repertoires were additionally sequenced from unsorted PBMC for several donors. MIGEC was used to demultiplex reads and group reads by UMI, and MiTCR was used to assemble and quantify clonotypes. To exclude erroneous sequences, any TCR cDNA sequence not supported by at least two reads was discarded. The tcR package was used for downstream repertoire analysis, and clonotypes were matched across fractions by CDR3 nucleotide sequence plus V segment. VDJmatch was used to annotate antigen specificity against VDJdb, with one amino acid substitution allowed in CDR3.

The receptor's source is a woman aged 18-35 years in good health. The specimen was PBMCs. Recombination connected TRBV12-3 or TRBV12-4 to TRBJ1-2; a tentative D call is TRBD1 (5 bases match). The DNA reads TGTGCCAGCAGTTTGGGGGGTAACCCCGGGGGTGGCTACACCTTC. The encoded protein is CASSLGGNPGGGYTF.